Below, 23 T cell receptor beta chains from the same sample are listed, as sequenced in a study of blood T cells in healthy people across ages. It was with a sample-barcoded 5' primer and a J-beta primer mix that a second PCR of roughly 6 to 12 cycles was run. TCRdb called the 5' RACE reads again in MiXCR, with one record for every CDR3 protein. This sample yields hundreds of thousands of distinct CDR3 sequences, of which approximately 44% are seen a single time; approximately 20% belongs to the top ten. The sample comprised blood. The receptors here all came from a man between 60 and 75 years old in good health.

V usage is TRBV12-3 or TRBV12-4 and J usage is TRBJ2-2; weak D call: TRBD2 (6 bases). The CDR3 length is 15 residues. Trimming cost V 6 bases and J 2 bases, with 13 bases left between them. CDR3 amino acids: CASRVGTANTGELFF. The CDR3 nucleotides are TGTGCCAGCAGAGTCGGGACTGCAAACACCGGGGAGCTGTTTTTT.

This rearrangement joins TRBV20-1 to TRBJ2-3; TRBD1 aligns across 9 bases. Germline trimming cut 3 bases from V and 3 bases from J; bases unmatched to any gene: 4. Germline V CDR1 and CDR2: DFQATT, SNEGSKA (reference sequence). This CDR3 has 14 amino acids. CDR3 nucleotide sequence: TGCAGTGCTAGGGTGACAGGGGGTACAGATACGCAGTATTTT. Translation: CSARVTGGTDTQYF.

The V call is TRBV7-6, the J call TRBJ2-1; 10 nucleotides match TRBD2. This CDR3 is built from 16 residues. Germline lookup yields CDR1 SGHVS and CDR2 FNYEAQ. The trim removed 1 base at V and 7 bases at J, leaving 7 bases unmatched. Written as DNA, the CDR3 is TGTGCCAGCAGCTTAGTAAGCGGGGGGGCCATGAATGAGCAGTTCTTC. It translates to CASSLVSGGAMNEQFF.

This rearrangement joins TRBV28 to TRBJ1-6, with TRBD1 matching over 10 bases. Germline trimming cut 6 bases from V and 10 bases from J; bases unmatched to any gene: 6. Germline lookup yields CDR1 MDHEN and CDR2 SYDVKM. This CDR3 contains 14 residues. The CDR3 DNA sequence: TGTGCCAGCAGCACCCGGGACAGGGGCTCACCCCTCCACTTT. This gives the protein CASSTRDRGSPLHF.

The CDR3 region is CASRAERVAFF. The CDR3 DNA reads as TGTGCCAGCAGAGCAGAACGGGTAGCTTTCTTT. The chain is built from TRBV6-5 and TRBJ1-1; D is undetermined. Between the trimmed V and J ends, which lost 6 bases and 10 bases, there was a span of 12 bases. The V gene's germline CDR1 is MNHEY and CDR2 SVGAGI. This CDR3 has 11 amino acids.

Comments on this clonotype: Being one base from a much bigger clone, this may be a read error. V gene TRBV27 combines with J gene TRBJ2-5; TRBD1 aligns across 9 bases. The J call is doubtful: the DNA matches TRBJ2-7 better. Germline values: CDR1 MNHEY, CDR2 SMNVEV (reference sequence). The CDR3 length is 13 residues. The CDR3 DNA sequence: TGTGCCAGCAGTGAACAGGGGGCCGACGAGCAGTACTTC. Translating it yields CASSEQGADEQYF.

This chain uses TRBV6-5 with TRBJ2-7; possibly TRBD1 or TRBD2 for D (5 bases each). Trimming removed 7 bases at V and 0 bases at J, with 16 bases between. Germline V gene lookup returns CDR1 MNHEY and CDR2 SVGAGI. The CDR3 contains 15 residues. CDR3 DNA: TGTGCCAGCAACACCGCCGGGGCCAGCTCCTACGAGCAGTACTTC. Translated: CASNTAGASSYEQYF.

Only a few counts were recorded for this clonotype. The rearrangement joins TRBV20-1 to TRBJ2-2, with TRBD1 matching over 8 bases. Germline lookup yields CDR1 DFQATT and CDR2 SNEGSKA (reference sequence). The V gene end was trimmed by 4 bases and the J gene end by 6 bases; junction bases not matched to a gene: 7. This CDR3 has 14 residues. CDR3 residues: CSAKRQGLPGELFF. CDR3 in DNA: TGCAGTGCTAAGCGACAGGGGCTACCCGGGGAGCTGTTTTTT.

This clonotype occurred once. The rearrangement links TRBV3-1 to TRBJ1-1; D is undetermined. V was pared by 1 base and J by 4 bases, with 7 bases between. Germline V lookup: CDR1 LGHDT, CDR2 YNNKEL (reference sequence). This CDR3 has 13 amino acids. CDR3 coding DNA: TGTGCCAGCAGCCAAGCCGGTGTCACTGAAGCTTTCTTT. Its protein product is CASSQAGVTEAFF.

The CDR3 nucleotides are TGTGCCAGCAGTTGGGGGAGGGACAATCAGCCCCAGCATTTT. Translated: CASSWGRDNQPQHF. The chain is built from TRBV27 and TRBJ1-5; D perhaps matches TRBD1 (5 bases). Germline V lookup: CDR1 MNHEY, CDR2 SMNVEV (reference sequence). Trimming took off 4 bases at V and 3 bases at J, with 10 bases between the two ends. The CDR3 runs 14 residues.

The rearrangement links TRBV4-1 to TRBJ1-1; D is undetermined. V was trimmed by 1 base and J by 4 bases, leaving 13 bases between them. The CDR3 sequence is 15 residues long. Germline CDR1 reads MGHRA; CDR2 reads YSYEKL. CDR3 DNA: TGCGCCAGCAGCCAAGGGGCCCTCAGGTTCACTGAAGCTTTCTTT. This encodes CASSQGALRFTEAFF.

J is TRBJ1-2 and V is TRBV20-1, with 9 nucleotides matching TRBD1. J lost 5 bases, V lost 1 base, and 5 bases had no gene match. CDR3 length: 14 amino acids. Looked up from germline, CDR1 is DFQATT and CDR2 is SNEGSKA (reference sequence). CDR3 protein: CSARAPGQGYGYTF. The CDR3 nucleotides read TGCAGTGCTAGAGCTCCGGGACAGGGTTATGGCTACACCTTC.

DNA for the CDR3: TGCGCCAGCAGCTTGGCGATAGCGGGAAAGGTAGAGACCCAGTACTTC. As protein: CASSLAIAGKVETQYF. The rearrangement links TRBV5-1 to TRBJ2-5; 8 positions match TRBD2. Germline CDR1 is SGHRS and CDR2 is YFSETQ. The CDR3 is 16 amino acids. Germline trimming cut 0 bases from V and 4 bases from J; bases unmatched to any gene: 8.

The gene calls are TRBV20-1 and TRBJ1-4; D is unclear. Germline V lookup: CDR1 DFQATT, CDR2 SNEGSKA (reference sequence). Trimming removed 0 bases from V and 8 bases from J, with 10 bases in between. The CDR3 has 13 amino acids. CDR3 nucleotides: TGCAGTGCTAGAGATCAACAGACAGAAAAACTGTTTTTT. It is translated as CSARDQQTEKLFF.

V gene TRBV6-5 combines with J gene TRBJ2-1, with 11 bases that match TRBD1. Germline V gives CDR1 MNHEY, CDR2 SVGAGI. J was trimmed by 4 bases and V by 2 bases; bases with no gene match: 7. This CDR3 has 17 residues. The CDR3 is CASSYDPGQGVYNEQFF. DNA for the CDR3: TGTGCCAGCAGTTACGATCCGGGACAGGGGGTGTACAATGAGCAGTTCTTC.

The rearrangement uses TRBV7-2 and TRBJ2-1, with no clear D. V lost 8 bases and J lost 5, with 10 bases in between. The germline CDR1 and CDR2 sequences are SGHTA and FQGNSA. The CDR3 is 12 amino acids. CDR3 region: CASLGQDNEQFF. DNA of the CDR3: TGTGCCAGCCTTGGTCAGGACAATGAGCAGTTCTTC. The full variable domain, rest sourced from reference TRBV7-2 and TRBJ2-1, is GAGVSQSPSNKVTEKGKDVELRCDPISGHTALYWYRQSLGQGLEFLIYFQGNSAPDKSGLPSDRFSAERTGGSVSTLTIQRTQQEDSAVYLCASLGQDNEQFFGPGTRLTVL.

With regard to this clonotype: This may be a read error: a much more frequent sequence differs by one nucleotide. The chain has TRBV7-2 and TRBJ2-4; D ambiguous. This CDR3 is built from 16 residues. Germline CDR1 and CDR2: SGHTA and FQGNSA. V was pared by 3 bases and J by 0 bases, with 12 bases between. The CDR3 DNA reads as TGTGCCAGCAGCTTGACGACGATGGAAGCCAAAAACATTCAGTACTTC. It yields the protein CASSLTTMEAKNIQYF.

The rearrangement uses TRBV7-8 and TRBJ2-1; D possibly matches TRBD1 or TRBD2 (5 bases each). The CDR3 loop spans 16 amino acids. Trimming removed 3 bases from V and 4 bases from J, with 16 bases in between. CDR1 SGHVS and CDR2 FQNEAQ come from the germline V gene. CDR3 sequence reads: CASSLEVGPGYNEQFF. In DNA form, the CDR3 reads TGTGCCAGCAGCTTGGAGGTGGGGCCGGGATACAATGAGCAGTTCTTC.

V gene TRBV5-1 combines with J gene TRBJ2-1; 12 bases agree with TRBD2. Germline CDR1 reads SGHRS; CDR2 reads YFSETQ. Trimming cost V 4 bases and J 4 bases; bases outside gene matches: 6. The CDR3 has 16 amino acids. The CDR3 DNA follows: TGCGCCAGCAGCCTCCCGCTAGCGGGGGGGTACAATGAGCAGTTCTTC. Amino acid sequence: CASSLPLAGGYNEQFF.

The chain has TRBV12-3 or TRBV12-4 and TRBJ2-3; D gene ambiguous. The ends were cut back, 1 base at V and 2 bases at J, with 13 bases in the middle. The CDR3 consists of 16 residues. CDR3 nucleotides: TGTGCCAGCAGTTTAGACCGGTCATGGGCCACAGATACGCAGTATTTT. It yields the protein CASSLDRSWATDTQYF.

The chain combines TRBV15 with TRBJ1-4; TRBD1 matches at 8 bases. CDR1 is LNHNV, CDR2 YYDKDF, per germline (reference sequence). J lost 5 bases, V lost 3 bases, and 8 bases had no gene match. The CDR3 has 16 residues. The DNA for the CDR3 is TGTGCCACCAGCAGCTTGCTAACAGGGGGAAATGAAAAACTGTTTTTT. It translates to CATSSLLTGGNEKLFF.

This clonotype occurred a few times. This chain connects TRBV27 to TRBJ2-4; D unclear. V was pared by 0 bases and J by 2 bases, with 2 bases between. The CDR3 is 13 residues long. CDR1 is MNHEY and CDR2 is SMNVEV in the germline V gene (reference sequence). The CDR3 region is CASSLSSKNIQYF. CDR3 coding DNA: TGTGCCAGCAGTTTATCGTCCAAAAACATTCAGTACTTC.

CDR3 coding DNA: TGTGCCAGCAGTCCAAACCCACCAACAATCCCCGGGGAGCTGTTTTTT. Residues: CASSPNPPTIPGELFF. This chain joins TRBV12-3 or TRBV12-4 and TRBJ2-2; no clear D. The CDR3 runs to 16 residues. V was pared by 5 bases and J by 6 bases, with 19 bases between.